The sequence of this TCR beta chain was determined in a study of shared T cell receptors in the human thymus. The CDR3 has 14 amino acids. CDR1 and CDR2 from the germline V gene are SQVTM and ANQGSEA. V was pared by 1 base and J by 5 bases, with 14 bases between. TCRdb's copy holds only in-frame clones and misses some; the assay was immunoSEQ multiplex PCR. The repertoire includes some 700,000 clones, more than 75% of them detected once, and about 0.01% sits in the top ten. The data were also submitted as part of a second study, on human thymus T cells.

J is TRBJ1-1 and V is TRBV29-1; tentative D call: TRBD1 (6 bases). The source is a boy younger than two with a congenital heart defect. The specimen sequenced was thymocytes. The DNA of the CDR3 is TGCAGCGTTGAAGGAGTCAGGGGCTGGACTGAAGCTTTCTTT. Translated, it gives CSVEGVRGWTEAFF.